The clone carrying this T cell receptor beta chain was seen more than once but under ten times. The data derive from a study of STAT5B mutations in CD4+ large granular lymphocyte leukemia. V was pared by 6 bases and J by 8 bases, with 10 bases between. Germline V gives CDR1 ENHRY, CDR2 SYGVKD. This CDR3 is 11 amino acids long. Profiling relied on immunoSEQ multiplex PCR, and the TCRdb table lists in-frame clones only, not all of them. The sample holds approximately 27,000 clones; about 86% are singletons and the top ten take approximately 0.32%. The sample taken for sequencing was CD4+ T cells from blood buffy coats. This receptor was taken from a human donor in good health. The chain recombines TRBV10-3 with TRBJ1-2; maybe TRBD1 (5 bases). Here the CDR3 reads CAIRQGGGYTF. The CDR3 DNA reads TGTGCCATCAGGCAGGGTGGAGGCTACACCTTC.